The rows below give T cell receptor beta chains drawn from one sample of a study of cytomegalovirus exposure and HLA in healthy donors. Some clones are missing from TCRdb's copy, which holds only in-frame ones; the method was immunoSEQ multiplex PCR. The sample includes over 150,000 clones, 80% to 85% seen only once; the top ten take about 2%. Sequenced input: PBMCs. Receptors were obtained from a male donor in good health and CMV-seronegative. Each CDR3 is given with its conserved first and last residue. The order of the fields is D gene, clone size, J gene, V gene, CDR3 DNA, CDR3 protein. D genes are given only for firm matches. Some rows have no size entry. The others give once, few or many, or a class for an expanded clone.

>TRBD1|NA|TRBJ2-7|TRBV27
TGTGCCAGCAGTTTACAGGGGGCATTCGGCGAGCAGTACTTC
CASSLQGAFGEQYF
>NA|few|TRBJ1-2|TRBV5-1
TGCGCCAGCAGCTTGGTTGGACAGAGCTATGGCTACACCTTC
CASSLVGQSYGYTF
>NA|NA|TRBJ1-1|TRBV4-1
TGCGCCAGCAGCCAATATCCAGGCCAGAACACTGAAGCTTTCTTT
CASSQYPGQNTEAFF
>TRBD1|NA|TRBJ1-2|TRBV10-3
TGTGCCATCACCGAGGGGGCAGGATTGAACTATGGCTACACCTTC
CAITEGAGLNYGYTF
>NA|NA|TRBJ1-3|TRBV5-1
TGCGCCAGCAGCTTGGTTGGGAGCTCTGGAAACACCATATATTTT
CASSLVGSSGNTIYF
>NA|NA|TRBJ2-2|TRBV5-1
TGCGCCAGCAGCTTGCATGGCGCGGAGACCGGGGAGCTGTTTTTT
CASSLHGAETGELFF
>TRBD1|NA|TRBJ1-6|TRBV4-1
TGCGCCAGCAGCCAGAGGGACAGCTCCTATAATTCACCCCTCCACTTT
CASSQRDSSYNSPLHF
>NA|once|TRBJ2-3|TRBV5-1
TGCGCCAGCAGCCGGAGCGCGATCACAGATACGCAGTATTTT
CASSRSAITDTQYF
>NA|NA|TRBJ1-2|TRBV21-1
TGTGCCAGCAGCACCGACAGGGGGCTGAACTATGGCTACACCTTC
CASSTDRGLNYGYTF
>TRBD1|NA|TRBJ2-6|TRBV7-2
TGTGCCAGCAGCTTCACAGGGGGCACTGGGGCCAACGTCCTGACTTTC
CASSFTGGTGANVLTF
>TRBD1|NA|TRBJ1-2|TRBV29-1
TGCAGCGTTGCGAGAGACAGGGGCGTCTATGGCTACACCTTC
CSVARDRGVYGYTF
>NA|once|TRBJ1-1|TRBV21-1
TGTGCCAGCCGAAAAACAGGGGAAACTCCCACTGAAGCTTTCTTT
CASRKTGETPTEAFF
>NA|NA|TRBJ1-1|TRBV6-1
TGTGCCAGCAGTGGGCTTCGGAACACTGAAGCTTTCTTT
CASSGLRNTEAFF
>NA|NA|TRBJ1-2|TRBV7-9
TGTGCCAGCAGCATCGGGGGCGGGGGCTATGGCTACACCTTC
CASSIGGGGYGYTF
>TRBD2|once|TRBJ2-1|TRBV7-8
TGTGCCAGCAGACTAGCGGGGGCCCGCTCCTACAATGAGCAGTTCTTC
CASRLAGARSYNEQFF
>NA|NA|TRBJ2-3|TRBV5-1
TGCGCCAGCAGCTTGGGGTTAGACTCCTTATCCACAGATACGCAGTATTTT
CASSLGLDSLSTDTQYF
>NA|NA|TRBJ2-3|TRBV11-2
TGTGCCAGCAGCTTATTCTGGCGGGGGCGGACAGATACGCAGTATTTT
CASSLFWRGRTDTQYF
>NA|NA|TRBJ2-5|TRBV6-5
TGTGCCAGCAGTTACTCGGGGGGGCCACAAGAGACCCAGTACTTC
CASSYSGGPQETQYF
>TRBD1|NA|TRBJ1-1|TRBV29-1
TGCAGCGTTTGTGCCAACAGGGGTGCAGAAGCTTTCTTT
CSVCANRGAEAFF
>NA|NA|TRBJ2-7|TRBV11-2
TGTGCCAGCAGCTCGAACACCTACGAGCAGTACTTC
CASSSNTYEQYF